Listed below are T cell receptor beta chains from one sample, sequenced in a study of T-cell reconstitution after alpha-beta-depleted transplantation in children. MiXCR was run by TCRdb on the PCR reads, yielding one entry per CDR3 protein. The profile shows roughly 240,000 distinct CDR3 sequences, roughly 8.2% of them singletons. The input for sequencing was PBMCs, mostly from graft donor cells, taken 180 days after TCRalphabeta/CD19-depleted stem cell transplant. These receptor sequences come from a male patient aged 5 to 17 who had a stem cell transplant for acute lymphoblastic leukemia, so the T cells may come from the graft donor. Both conserved end residues are part of each CDR3. Each record gives: CDR3 DNA, CDR3 protein, D gene, clone size, V gene, J gene. A D gene is named only where the DNA matches it firmly. Clone size appears in some rows only: once, few, many, or a class for an expanded clone.

CDR3 DNA: TGTGCCAGCAGTCCGCGGACAGTACCCTACGAGCAGTACTTC
CDR3 protein: CASSPRTVPYEQYF
D gene: -
clone size: -
V gene: TRBV6-1
J gene: TRBJ2-7

CDR3 DNA: TGCGCCAGCGTCTCCGACCAAGGTCCAAAAAACATTCAGTACTTC
CDR3 protein: CASVSDQGPKNIQYF
D gene: -
clone size: many
V gene: TRBV10-2
J gene: TRBJ2-4

CDR3 DNA: TGCAGTGCTAGACGACAGGGGGCACGCACAGATACGCAGTATTTT
CDR3 protein: CSARRQGARTDTQYF
D gene: TRBD1
clone size: many
V gene: TRBV20-1
J gene: TRBJ2-3

CDR3 DNA: TGTGCCAGCAGGTCGGGACAGTACTACGAGCAGTACTTC
CDR3 protein: CASRSGQYYEQYF
D gene: TRBD1
clone size: many
V gene: TRBV12-3/TRBV12-4
J gene: TRBJ2-7

CDR3 DNA: TGTGCCAGCAGCCCCGGGACAGTGACTTCACCCCTCCACTTT
CDR3 protein: CASSPGTVTSPLHF
D gene: TRBD1
clone size: many
V gene: TRBV12-3/TRBV12-4
J gene: TRBJ1-6

CDR3 DNA: TGCGCCAGCAGCCTATTTCAGGGGGCCGGGTACGAGCAGTACTTC
CDR3 protein: CASSLFQGAGYEQYF
D gene: TRBD1
clone size: many
V gene: TRBV4-1
J gene: TRBJ2-7

CDR3 DNA: TGCAGCGTTGAAGAGTTAACTAGCGGGCGGACCTACGAGCAGTACTTC
CDR3 protein: CSVEELTSGRTYEQYF
D gene: TRBD2
clone size: many
V gene: TRBV29-1
J gene: TRBJ2-7

CDR3 DNA: TGCGCCAGCAGCTCCCGAGGCAGGGCGAACACCGGGGAGCTGTTTTTT
CDR3 protein: CASSSRGRANTGELFF
D gene: -
clone size: many
V gene: TRBV5-1
J gene: TRBJ2-2

CDR3 DNA: TGTGCCAGCAGCTGGGGACAGGGGGCGGGAGGCAATCAGCCCCAGCATTTT
CDR3 protein: CASSWGQGAGGNQPQHF
D gene: TRBD1
clone size: -
V gene: TRBV11-2
J gene: TRBJ1-5

CDR3 DNA: TGTGCCAGCAGCCCCTCCCAGGGCTATGGCTACACCTTC
CDR3 protein: CASSPSQGYGYTF
D gene: -
clone size: many
V gene: TRBV7-3
J gene: TRBJ1-2

CDR3 DNA: TGTGCCATCAGTGCACGGAGACTAGCGGGAGAGGTTGGGGGTGAGCAGTTCTTC
CDR3 protein: CAISARRLAGEVGGEQFF
D gene: TRBD2
clone size: -
V gene: TRBV10-3
J gene: TRBJ2-1

CDR3 DNA: TGTGCCAGCAGTTTTGGGGGGCTACATCAGCCCCAGCATTTT
CDR3 protein: CASSFGGLHQPQHF
D gene: -
clone size: many
V gene: TRBV12-3/TRBV12-4
J gene: TRBJ1-5

CDR3 DNA: TGTGCCAGCAGCTTAGGAGGACCCGATCAGCCCCAGCATTTT
CDR3 protein: CASSLGGPDQPQHF
D gene: -
clone size: many
V gene: TRBV7-6
J gene: TRBJ1-5

CDR3 DNA: TGCGCCAGCAGCAAAAGCGGGCATCGTGGAGATACGCAGTATTTT
CDR3 protein: CASSKSGHRGDTQYF
D gene: -
clone size: many
V gene: TRBV4-3
J gene: TRBJ2-3

CDR3 DNA: TGTGCCAGCGGACAGGTGGCCGTTTCGGCGACCCAGTACTTC
CDR3 protein: CASGQVAVSATQYF
D gene: TRBD1
clone size: many
V gene: TRBV12-3/TRBV12-4
J gene: TRBJ2-5

CDR3 DNA: TGTGCCAGCAGCCCCGACGGACAGAACTATGGCTACACCTTC
CDR3 protein: CASSPDGQNYGYTF
D gene: -
clone size: -
V gene: TRBV14
J gene: TRBJ1-2

CDR3 DNA: TGTGCCAGCAGCTTCGTTAGCGGGAGGACCGGGGAGCTGTTTTTT
CDR3 protein: CASSFVSGRTGELFF
D gene: TRBD2
clone size: many
V gene: TRBV7-3
J gene: TRBJ2-2

CDR3 DNA: TGTGCCAGCAGTTCCCCGACAGGCCAGCCCCAGCATTTT
CDR3 protein: CASSSPTGQPQHF
D gene: -
clone size: many
V gene: TRBV12-3/TRBV12-4
J gene: TRBJ1-5

CDR3 DNA: TGCAGTGCTAGACAGCGGATCTCTGGGGCCAACGTCCTGACTTTC
CDR3 protein: CSARQRISGANVLTF
D gene: -
clone size: many
V gene: TRBV20-1
J gene: TRBJ2-6

CDR3 DNA: TGTGCCAGCAATGCAGGGGGCGAACCCTATAATTCACCCCTCCACTTT
CDR3 protein: CASNAGGEPYNSPLHF
D gene: TRBD1
clone size: many
V gene: TRBV7-9
J gene: TRBJ1-6

CDR3 DNA: TGTGCCAGCAGCCAAGATCTAGGGCGGAACACTGAAGCTTTCTTT
CDR3 protein: CASSQDLGRNTEAFF
D gene: -
clone size: many
V gene: TRBV3-1
J gene: TRBJ1-1

CDR3 DNA: TGTGCCAGCAGTTCGCCTGGGGGCAACTCTGGAAACACCATATATTTT
CDR3 protein: CASSSPGGNSGNTIYF
D gene: -
clone size: many
V gene: TRBV28
J gene: TRBJ1-3

CDR3 DNA: TGTGCCAGCAGTTTAAATACAGTTCGAGGGCCCCAGCATTTT
CDR3 protein: CASSLNTVRGPQHF
D gene: -
clone size: -
V gene: TRBV28
J gene: TRBJ1-5

CDR3 DNA: TGTGCTAGCAGCCTCCGGGACAGGGGGCGCGGGACCGGGGAGCTGTTTTTT
CDR3 protein: CASSLRDRGRGTGELFF
D gene: TRBD1
clone size: many
V gene: TRBV7-7
J gene: TRBJ2-2

CDR3 DNA: TGTGCTAGTGGTTTGGTACTAGGCAGGGACCCTCACGAGCAGTACTTC
CDR3 protein: CASGLVLGRDPHEQYF
D gene: -
clone size: -
V gene: TRBV12-5
J gene: TRBJ2-7

CDR3 DNA: TGTGCCACCAGCAGAGATCTATCACAGGGGAACACCATATATTTT
CDR3 protein: CATSRDLSQGNTIYF
D gene: TRBD1
clone size: many
V gene: TRBV15
J gene: TRBJ1-3

CDR3 DNA: TGTGCCAGCAGCCAAGAAGGGGGGGGAGAGCAGTACTTC
CDR3 protein: CASSQEGGGEQYF
D gene: -
clone size: many
V gene: TRBV3-1
J gene: TRBJ2-7

CDR3 DNA: TGTGCCAGCAGTCCCTCAGGGGGCAAGAGGGAAGCTTTCTTT
CDR3 protein: CASSPSGGKREAFF
D gene: TRBD1
clone size: many
V gene: TRBV28
J gene: TRBJ1-1

CDR3 DNA: TGCGCCAGCAGCGCGGGGAAGCAGGGAGGGAAGAGTCCGCAAGAGACCCAGTACTTC
CDR3 protein: CASSAGKQGGKSPQETQYF
D gene: TRBD2
clone size: many
V gene: TRBV5-1
J gene: TRBJ2-5

CDR3 DNA: TGTGCCAGCAGTCCTTCAGGGGGCACTGAAGCTTTCTTT
CDR3 protein: CASSPSGGTEAFF
D gene: TRBD1
clone size: many
V gene: TRBV25-1
J gene: TRBJ1-1

CDR3 DNA: TGTGCCAGCAGCCCCCGCATCACCGTAGCCAAAAACATTCAGTACTTC
CDR3 protein: CASSPRITVAKNIQYF
D gene: -
clone size: many
V gene: TRBV27
J gene: TRBJ2-4

CDR3 DNA: TGCGCCAGCAGCCCAAGCCCGGGACTAGCGGCCACAGATACGCAGTATTTT
CDR3 protein: CASSPSPGLAATDTQYF
D gene: TRBD2
clone size: -
V gene: TRBV4-1
J gene: TRBJ2-3

CDR3 DNA: TGCAGTGCTAGAGGCGGGTTTAGCACAGATACGCAGTATTTT
CDR3 protein: CSARGGFSTDTQYF
D gene: -
clone size: many
V gene: TRBV20-1
J gene: TRBJ2-3

CDR3 DNA: TGTGCCAGCAGTTACCCCACGGACGGATCCTATGGCTACACCTTC
CDR3 protein: CASSYPTDGSYGYTF
D gene: -
clone size: few
V gene: TRBV6-5
J gene: TRBJ1-2

CDR3 DNA: TGCGCCAGCAGCTTGGCCTGGGGGACAGGCGATGAGCAGTTCTTC
CDR3 protein: CASSLAWGTGDEQFF
D gene: TRBD1
clone size: many
V gene: TRBV5-1
J gene: TRBJ2-1

CDR3 DNA: TGTGCCAGCAGTGAATGGGGACAGGGGCCCTACGAGCAGTACTTC
CDR3 protein: CASSEWGQGPYEQYF
D gene: TRBD1
clone size: many
V gene: TRBV25-1
J gene: TRBJ2-7

CDR3 DNA: TGTGCCACCAGTGATTTTGGGACCTTGAACACCGGGGAGCTGTTTTTT
CDR3 protein: CATSDFGTLNTGELFF
D gene: -
clone size: many
V gene: TRBV24-1
J gene: TRBJ2-2

CDR3 DNA: TGTGCCAGCAGCTTGACAGTTAAGGAAAAACTGTTTTTT
CDR3 protein: CASSLTVKEKLFF
D gene: -
clone size: many
V gene: TRBV7-2
J gene: TRBJ1-4

CDR3 DNA: TGTGCCAGTAGGGCGACCGGGACACCATGGAGTCAGCCCCAGCATTTT
CDR3 protein: CASRATGTPWSQPQHF
D gene: -
clone size: many
V gene: TRBV19
J gene: TRBJ1-5

CDR3 DNA: TGCTGTGCTAGCCGTTTTAAGCCAGGACAGGGGGTGGCAGAGGGCACCGGGGAGCTGTTTTTT
CDR3 protein: CCASRFKPGQGVAEGTGELFF
D gene: TRBD1
clone size: -
V gene: TRBV20-1
J gene: TRBJ2-2

CDR3 DNA: TGTGCCAGCAGCGTCGACGGGGGCCCCGGGGAGACCCAGTACTTC
CDR3 protein: CASSVDGGPGETQYF
D gene: -
clone size: many
V gene: TRBV9
J gene: TRBJ2-5

CDR3 DNA: TGTGCCAGCAGCGGGCAGGCCTATCAGCCCCAGCATTTT
CDR3 protein: CASSGQAYQPQHF
D gene: -
clone size: many
V gene: TRBV11-2
J gene: TRBJ1-5

CDR3 DNA: TGTGCCAGCAGCTCGGCGGACAGAAACAATGAGCAGTTCTTC
CDR3 protein: CASSSADRNNEQFF
D gene: -
clone size: many
V gene: TRBV11-2
J gene: TRBJ2-1

CDR3 DNA: TGTGCCAGCAGCTTAGGGGGAGAGAGTTACAATGAGCAGTTCTTC
CDR3 protein: CASSLGGESYNEQFF
D gene: -
clone size: many
V gene: TRBV5-5
J gene: TRBJ2-1

CDR3 DNA: TGTGCCAGCAGCGTAGCTACGGTGACGGTAAGGAATGAGCAGTTCTTC
CDR3 protein: CASSVATVTVRNEQFF
D gene: -
clone size: many
V gene: TRBV9
J gene: TRBJ2-1

CDR3 DNA: TGTGCCAGCAGTCATCGGACTAGCGGTAATGAGCAGTTCTTC
CDR3 protein: CASSHRTSGNEQFF
D gene: TRBD2
clone size: many
V gene: TRBV6-2/TRBV6-3
J gene: TRBJ2-1

CDR3 DNA: TGCGCCAGCAGCCAGACAGGGGGTCGGACTGAAGCTTTCTTT
CDR3 protein: CASSQTGGRTEAFF
D gene: TRBD1
clone size: many
V gene: TRBV4-3
J gene: TRBJ1-1

CDR3 DNA: TGTGCCACCAGCACTATAGATAGCTCCTATAATTCACCCCTCCACTTT
CDR3 protein: CATSTIDSSYNSPLHF
D gene: -
clone size: -
V gene: TRBV15
J gene: TRBJ1-6

CDR3 DNA: TGCGCCAGCAGCCAAGATGCTCTTTCCGAGCAGTACTTC
CDR3 protein: CASSQDALSEQYF
D gene: -
clone size: many
V gene: TRBV4-1
J gene: TRBJ2-7

CDR3 DNA: TGTGCCAGCAGTTACCTCCGGACTAGCGGGGTCCAAGAGACCCAGTACTTC
CDR3 protein: CASSYLRTSGVQETQYF
D gene: TRBD2
clone size: -
V gene: TRBV6-5
J gene: TRBJ2-5

CDR3 DNA: TGTGCCAGCAGTTTAGTCTCCTATAATTCACCCCTCCACTTT
CDR3 protein: CASSLVSYNSPLHF
D gene: -
clone size: many
V gene: TRBV28
J gene: TRBJ1-6

CDR3 DNA: TGTGCCAGCAGCCCGACGGTAGCGGGGGAGGGGAGGACGCAGTATTTT
CDR3 protein: CASSPTVAGEGRTQYF
D gene: TRBD2
clone size: many
V gene: TRBV7-2
J gene: TRBJ2-3